What follows are 20 T cell receptor beta chains derived from one specimen sequenced in a study of T-cell memory formation after mild COVID-19 (dated by TCRdb to the early 2020s). The library relied on 5' RACE. The sequencing machine was an Illumina NovaSeq 6000. TCRdb reanalyzed the raw reads on its own, using fastp at Q25 for trimming and MiXCR for clone calling, and kept in-frame beta chains. Merged by CDR3 protein, the rows form single entries marked with the most common genes and DNA. The sample table records about 500,000 distinct CDR3 sequences; about a fifth of these occur just once. The ten largest clonotypes hold around 13% of the sample. The sequencing input was PBMCs or a T cell subset sorted from them (not recorded which). The receptors come from an adult woman who had mild COVID-19 (a few samples of this study predate the infection). The sample titles of this study are shuffled in the database, so cell type and time point are left out; the donor was told from shared clones.

Many counts were recorded for this clonotype. The DNA of the CDR3 is TGCAGCGTGGGCGTCCGGGACAGGGGGGTTGATGAGCAGTTCTTC. The encoded protein is CSVGVRDRGVDEQFF. The V call is TRBV29-1, the J call TRBJ2-1; TRBD1 aligns across 11 bases. V lost 6 bases and J lost 8; bases outside the gene matches: 12. This CDR3 is 15 amino acids long. Per the germline V gene, CDR1 is SQVTM and CDR2 is ANQGSEA.

This clonotype showed up many times. The gene calls are TRBV4-2 and TRBJ2-1, with unresolved D. The CDR3 covers 11 residues. The ends were cut back, 2 bases at V and 5 bases at J, with 1 base in the middle. CDR1 and CDR2 from the germline V gene are LGHNA and YNFKEQ. The CDR3 spells CASSQNNEQFF. CDR3 bases: TGTGCCAGCAGCCAAAACAATGAGCAGTTCTTC.

V usage is TRBV5-1 and J usage is TRBJ2-1; D gene uncertain. Trimming took off 4 bases at V and 5 bases at J, with 10 bases between the two ends. The CDR3 is made up of 13 amino acids. Per germline, CDR1 SGHRS and CDR2 YFSETQ. CDR3 loop: CASSGGRNNEQFF. In DNA, the CDR3 is TGCGCCAGCAGCGGCGGACGGAACAATGAGCAGTTCTTC.

This clonotype appeared a few times. The chain has TRBV10-3 and TRBJ2-3, with 8 bases matching TRBD2. CDR1 and CDR2 (germline): ENHRY, SYGVKD. CDR3 length: 12 amino acids. V dropped 6 bases and J dropped 8; count of bases not matched to a gene: 4. The CDR3 region is CAIRREGGTQYF. CDR3 DNA sequence: TGTGCCATCAGACGGGAGGGGGGTACGCAGTATTTT.

The genes are TRBV9 and TRBJ2-1; TRBD1 matches at 7 bases. Germline V gene data show CDR1 as SGDLS and CDR2 as YYNGEE. This CDR3 has 15 amino acids. Trimming took 3 bases from V and 4 from J; bases not matched to a gene: 7. CDR3 loop: CASSATTGQYNEQFF. The CDR3, as DNA: TGTGCCAGCAGCGCAACCACGGGACAGTACAATGAGCAGTTCTTC.

This clonotype was seen at least ten times. The chain links TRBV7-2 to TRBJ2-1; 13 nucleotides agree with TRBD2. This CDR3 region has 17 residues. The germline gives CDR1 SGHTA, CDR2 FQGNSA. The V segment lost 5 bases and the J segment 4 bases; nucleotides outside the gene matches: 8. The CDR3 spells CASSPQGTSGNYNEQFF. The CDR3 DNA reads as TGTGCCAGCAGCCCCCAGGGGACTAGCGGGAATTACAATGAGCAGTTCTTC.

This clonotype has only a few counts. The chain combines TRBV12-3 or TRBV12-4 with TRBJ1-2, with D possibly TRBD1 on 5 matching bases. Trimming stripped 7 bases from V and 5 bases from J, with 17 bases between. This CDR3 has 14 residues. Written as DNA, the CDR3 is TGTGCCAGCACCCCCGAGGGGTTGGCGTATGGCTACACCTTC. The encoded protein is CASTPEGLAYGYTF.

This clonotype has only a few counts. The J gene is TRBJ1-2, the V gene TRBV5-1; 8 nucleotides align to TRBD1. The germline CDR1 and CDR2 sequences are SGHRS and YFSETQ. The CDR3 length is 14 residues. V was clipped by 3 bases and J by 3 bases; unmatched bases: 4. CDR3 sequence reads: CASSSAGGDYGYTF. CDR3 sequence (DNA): TGCGCCAGCAGCTCGGCAGGGGGCGACTATGGCTACACCTTC.

This chain connects TRBV2 to TRBJ2-7; TRBD1 agrees at 10 bases. The CDR3 spans 11 residues. V gave up 6 bases and J gave up 13 bases; unmatched junction bases: 6. The germline CDR1 and CDR2 sequences are SNHLY and FYNNEI. The CDR3 here is CASSGTGDLYF. The DNA of the CDR3 is TGTGCCAGCAGCGGGACAGGGGACCTATACTTC.

CDR3 DNA: TGTGCCACCAGTACGGCAGGGGAGCAGTACTTC. Amino acids: CATSTAGEQYF. The chain recombines TRBV24-1 with TRBJ2-7; possible D gene TRBD1, 5 bases. The germline V and J ends were trimmed by 6 bases and 7 bases, with 9 bases remaining between them. There are 11 residues in the CDR3. CDR1 KGHDR and CDR2 SFDVKD come from the germline V gene.

As regards this clonotype: The germline gene is not matched at one end of the junction; a read error may be the cause. This chain connects TRBV5-4 to TRBJ1-2, with a weak D call TRBD1 (6 bases). The germline V gene has CDR1 SGHNT and CDR2 YYREEE (reference sequence). This CDR3 contains 15 residues. This CDR3 is CASSSPEQGSSGYTF. The CDR3 DNA is TGTGCCAGCAGCTCCCCCGAACAGGGTTCTTCTGGCTACACATTC.

A single count supports this clonotype. The chain carries TRBV23-1 and TRBJ1-2; TRBD1 matches at 7 bases. TRBV23-1 is given ORF status, its function remaining uncertain. The ends lost 9 bases at V and 3 bases at J; junction bases unmatched: 7. This CDR3 region has 13 residues. CDR3 residues: CARTRGNDYGYTF. As DNA, the CDR3 is TGCGCCAGAACCAGGGGGAATGACTATGGCTACACCTTC.

This clonotype appeared a few times. The rearrangement links TRBV7-6 to TRBJ2-5, with D possibly being TRBD2 (8 bases). Trimming took off 5 bases at V and 5 bases at J, with 21 bases between the two ends. The CDR3 length is 16 residues. CDR1 and CDR2 from the germline V gene are SGHVS and FNYEAQ. CDR3 region: CASSLTSGPRGETQYF. CDR3 nucleotides: TGTGCCAGCAGCCTTACTAGCGGCCCCAGGGGGGAGACCCAGTACTTC. Together with reference TRBV7-6 and TRBJ2-5, the CDR3 gives the full variable domain: GAGVSQSPRYKVTKRGQDVALRCDPISGHVSLYWYRQALGQGPEFLTYFNYEAQQDKSGLPNDRFSAERPEGSISTLTIQRTEQRDSAMYRCASSLTSGPRGETQYFGPGTRLLVL.

This clonotype came up a few times. The V call is TRBV19, the J call TRBJ2-5, with D possibly being TRBD1 or TRBD2 (5 bases each). CDR3 length: 14 residues. CDR1 LNHDA and CDR2 SQIVND come from the germline V gene (reference sequence). The V end was cut by 3 bases, the J end by 5 bases, with 13 bases between. CDR3 sequence: CASSIGGVGETQYF. The CDR3 DNA is TGTGCCAGTAGTATTGGGGGTGTCGGGGAGACCCAGTACTTC.

This clonotype was seen repeatedly, ten times or more. The rearrangement joins TRBV5-1 to TRBJ1-1, with D perhaps matching TRBD1 (6 bases). This CDR3 has 14 amino acids. Germline V CDR1 and CDR2: SGHRS, YFSETQ. V was cut by 1 base and J by 6 bases, with 13 bases left in between. The CDR3 region is CASSLKGTPPEAFF. The CDR3 DNA reads as TGCGCCAGCAGCTTGAAAGGGACACCCCCTGAAGCTTTCTTT.

This clonotype was seen only a few times. CDR3 residues: CSAGRDSRREKLFF. In DNA, the CDR3 is TGCAGTGCTGGCAGAGACAGCCGCCGAGAAAAACTGTTTTTT. The chain couples TRBV20-1 to TRBJ1-4, with D maybe TRBD1 (5 bases). V was shortened by 5 bases and J by 8 bases, with 18 bases between the two germline ends. This CDR3 comprises 14 residues. Looked up from germline, CDR1 is DFQATT and CDR2 is SNEGSKA (reference sequence).

This clonotype has only a few counts. This chain connects TRBV5-6 to TRBJ2-1, with D maybe TRBD1 (6 bases). This CDR3 contains 16 residues. Per germline, CDR1 SGHDT and CDR2 YYEEEE. V lost 2 bases and J lost 3, with 15 bases in between. The CDR3 sequence: CASSLLGASDYNEQFF. The CDR3 DNA is TGTGCCAGCAGCTTACTGGGGGCGTCGGACTACAATGAGCAGTTCTTC.

The chain links TRBV28 to TRBJ2-7; D is uncertain. Germline assignment: CDR1 MDHEN and CDR2 SYDVKM. The CDR3 sequence is 12 residues long. Trimming removed 5 bases from V and 2 bases from J, with 7 bases in between. The chain's CDR3 is CASSTDPYEQYF. CDR3 in DNA: TGTGCCAGCAGTACGGATCCCTACGAGCAGTACTTC.

The chain carries TRBV12-3 or TRBV12-4 and TRBJ2-3; D might be TRBD1 (5 bases). The ends were cut back, 6 bases at V and 5 bases at J, with 9 bases in the middle. This CDR3 has 12 residues. CDR3 sequence (DNA): TGTGCCAGCAGCCCAGGGTTAGATACGCAGTATTTT. Its translation: CASSPGLDTQYF.

This clonotype was seen a few times. The gene calls are TRBV6-5 and TRBJ2-3; tentative D call: TRBD2 (6 bases). Per germline, CDR1 MNHEY and CDR2 SVGAGI. This CDR3 has 17 amino acids. The ends were cut back, 6 bases at V and 7 bases at J, with 26 bases in the middle. The CDR3 region has the DNA TGTGCCAGCAGCCCCCAGTTCGCTGGAGGGCCGTTATATACGCAGTATTTT. It specifies CASSPQFAGGPLYTQYF.